This TCR beta chain was sequenced for a study of T cells in Graves' hyperthyroidism and ophthalmopathy. The wider study: Peripheral blood was drawn at first diagnosis, prior to all treatment.

Trimming pared 1 base from V and 7 bases from J, leaving 14 bases between. Germline assignment: CDR1 KGHSH and CDR2 LQKENI. The CDR3 covers 14 residues. Patients with ophthalmopathy all had a Clinical Activity Score of at least 3, a NOSPECS grade of at least 4 and duration under 3 months. Uncontrolled infection, other autoimmune disease, pregnancy or lactation excluded patients. It was approximately 9.7 ml of fresh peripheral blood that supplied the PBMCs. Researchers took RNA transcripts and amplified the TCR beta CDR3 regions from them. The study used the HTBI primer set for a first-round RT-PCR of the TCR CDR3. TCRdb independently ran MiXCR on the multiplex PCR reads; one entry per CDR3 protein. Of around 570,000 distinct CDR3 sequences in the sample, 20% were seen once. This clonotype was found a few times.

This clonotype was sampled from a man between 35 and 55 years old with Graves' ophthalmopathy. This chain links TRBV18 with TRBJ2-7, with D hard to call. The sample was blood. The CDR3 sequence is CASSPLPRAGEQYF. CDR3 bases: TGTGCCAGCTCACCACTACCACGGGCTGGGGAGCAGTACTTC.